Included here is one TCR beta chain sequence, with context. Its cognate antigen is unknown. The CDR3 sequence is 15 residues long. Germline CDR1 is KGHDR and CDR2 is SFDVKD. Trimming took 1 base from V and 0 from J, leaving 5 bases between them. Sequencing was performed with immunoSEQ multiplex PCR; in TCRdb, only in-frame clones are kept and a portion is missing. The sample holds hundreds of thousands of clones; approximately 94% are singletons and the top ten take 1%. The data stem from a study of T cell responses to AZD1222 COVID-19 vaccine. Notes on the study in general: Every sample of the repertoires postdated the peak T cell response. Unmutated variant regions are reportedly targeted by nearly half of spike-specific TCRs. The sample set comprised mostly white British donors with more females, and clonal diversity was possibly underestimated. Spike regions recognized by vaccine-associated CD4 TCRs spanned the protein, led by 160-218 and 743-854.

The chain employs TRBV24-1 and TRBJ2-2; TRBD1 might be the D (5 bases). The sample in question was peripheral blood, obtained on day 0 of MenACWY control vaccination. The sequence derives from an adult in good health. The CDR3 DNA reads as TGTGCCACCAGTGATTTACAGGCGAACACCGGGGAGCTGTTTTTT. Its translation: CATSDLQANTGELFF.